Below, 8 T cell receptor beta chains from the same sample are listed, as sequenced in a study of shared clonotypes between healthy human individuals. Assay used: immunoSEQ multiplex PCR; TCRdb lists only in-frame clones, some missing. The sample consists of some 1,600,000 clones, about 98% of them appearing once. Sequenced: naive CD4+ T cells sorted from blood. Subset indicated: CD45RA+ positively selected. These TCRs come from a man aged 25-45 years in good health.

This chain links TRBV28 with TRBJ2-7, with D unclear. CDR1 is MDHEN and CDR2 is SYDVKM in the germline V gene. V was cut by 5 bases and J by 2 bases, with 13 bases left in between. The CDR3 loop spans 14 amino acids. The CDR3 loop reads CASSKTGRTYEQYF. CDR3 DNA sequence: TGTGCCAGCAGTAAAACTGGACGTACCTACGAGCAGTACTTC.

This clone was recorded once. The V gene is TRBV27, the J gene TRBJ2-3, with 10 bases lining up with TRBD2. The junction had 5 bases not matched to a gene; V was cut back by 2 bases and J by 6 bases. There are 15 residues in the CDR3. Germline assignment: CDR1 MNHEY and CDR2 SMNVEV (reference sequence). The CDR3 sequence: CASSLASGRIDTQYF. DNA for the CDR3: TGTGCCAGCAGTTTAGCTAGCGGGAGAATTGATACGCAGTATTTT.

The chain is built from TRBV5-4 and TRBJ2-1; 7 positions agree with TRBD2. The CDR3 is 14 amino acids. V lost 6 bases, J lost 9 bases, and 12 bases stayed unmatched. Germline assignment: CDR1 SGHNT and CDR2 YYREEE (reference sequence). The CDR3 DNA follows: TGTGCCAGCACCTCAGCGACTAGCCGCCGTGAGCAGTTCTTC. As protein: CASTSATSRREQFF.

The V call is TRBV28, the J call TRBJ2-7, with 7 bases identical to TRBD1. Germline CDR1 MDHEN, CDR2 SYDVKM. CDR3 size: 14 residues. Trimming removed 3 bases from V and 1 base from J; junction bases left unmatched: 3. The CDR3 loop reads CASSFWDRSYEQYF. The DNA for the CDR3 is TGTGCCAGCAGTTTCTGGGACAGATCCTACGAGCAGTACTTC.

This chain joins TRBV7-6 and TRBJ2-1, with D perhaps TRBD1 or TRBD2 (6 bases each). Germline V gene data show CDR1 as SGHVS and CDR2 as FNYEAQ. The CDR3 consists of 15 residues. The V and J ends lost 7 bases and 10 bases respectively, with 23 bases between them. This CDR3 is CASTSLAASRGEQFF. CDR3 in DNA: TGTGCCAGCACCTCACTAGCAGCTTCGAGGGGGGAGCAGTTCTTC.

This clone was found once. The same CDR3 also results from other DNA sequences found in this sample. V usage is TRBV5-1 and J usage is TRBJ2-2; TRBD1 matches 9 bases. Germline CDR1 and CDR2: SGHRS and YFSETQ. This CDR3 comprises 15 residues. V trimming: 4 bases; J trimming: 2 bases; junction bases outside the gene matches: 3. In DNA, the CDR3 is TGCGCCAGCAGCCCGGGACAGGGAAACACCGGGGAGCTGTTTTTT. It yields the protein CASSPGQGNTGELFF.

The chain uses TRBV2 and TRBJ1-4; tentatively, D is TRBD1 (6 bases). V was cut by 8 bases and J by 8 bases, with 21 bases left in between. The CDR3 is 15 amino acids. From germline, CDR1 is SNHLY and CDR2 FYNNEI. Here the CDR3 DNA reads TGTGCCAGCCAGGGGCCAGGGTTGGGAGGCGAAAAACTGTTTTTT. It is translated as CASQGPGLGGEKLFF.

This rearrangement joins TRBV18 to TRBJ1-3; TRBD1 is a possible D gene (6 bases). The CDR3 length is 16 residues. CDR1 KGHSH and CDR2 LQKENI come from the germline V gene. The V end lost 3 bases, the J end lost 0 bases, and 12 bases lay between the germline ends. CDR3 coding DNA: TGTGCCAGCTCACCTAACAGGGTTAGCTCTGGAAACACCATATATTTT. This encodes CASSPNRVSSGNTIYF.